This T cell receptor beta chain was identified during a study of blood T cell repertoires in COVID-19. Study information: Samples taken during acute and convalescent COVID-19 were collected in the United States, Italy and Spain. T cells, B-cell-depleted T cells, or PBMCs provided the cDNA or gDNA that served as material.

Per the authors' pipeline: Quantification of nucleated cells was approximated via reference gene primer amplification. Produced via immunoSEQ multiplex PCR; TCRdb's table is partial and in-frame only. V and J calls and clone size come straight from that table; D and trimming were deduced from the DNA. The sample holds nearly 350,000 clones, 80% to 90% seen once. CDR3 length: 14 amino acids. Germline V CDR1 and CDR2: MNHEY, SMNVEV (reference sequence). The germline V and J ends were trimmed by 7 bases and 8 bases, with 17 bases remaining between them. This clone has a handful of counts. The source material was peripheral blood. This TCR derives from a man aged 25 to 40 with active or convalescent COVID-19. This chain connects TRBV27 to TRBJ1-4; D perhaps matches TRBD1 (6 bases). The CDR3 loop is CASTSLGAREKLFF. CDR3 sequence (DNA): TGTGCCAGCACTTCTCTGGGGGCGCGGGAAAAACTGTTTTTT.